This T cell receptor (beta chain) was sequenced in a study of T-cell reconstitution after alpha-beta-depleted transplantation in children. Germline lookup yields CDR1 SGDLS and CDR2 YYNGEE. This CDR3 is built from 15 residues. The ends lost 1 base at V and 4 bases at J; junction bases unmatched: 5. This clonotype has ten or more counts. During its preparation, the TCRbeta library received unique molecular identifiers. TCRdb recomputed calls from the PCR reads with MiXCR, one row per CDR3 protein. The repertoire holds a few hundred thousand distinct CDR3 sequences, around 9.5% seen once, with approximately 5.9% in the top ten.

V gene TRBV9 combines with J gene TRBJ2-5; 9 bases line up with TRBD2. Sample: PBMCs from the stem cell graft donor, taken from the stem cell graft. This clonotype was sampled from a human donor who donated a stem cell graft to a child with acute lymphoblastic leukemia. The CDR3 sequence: CASSVLAGFGETQYF. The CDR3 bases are TGTGCCAGCAGCGTACTAGCGGGGTTTGGAGAGACCCAGTACTTC.